This entry concerns a single T cell receptor beta chain. This clone has a single count. Its recognized antigen is unknown. It has no much larger one-base neighbor in the sample; base qualities were not kept. The library was prepared using the immunoSEQ multiplex PCR assay. As for how the authors treated the data: A statistical classification framework was developed to diagnose cytomegalovirus status using the catalog of TCR beta chain sequences. TCRdb retrieved this table from immuneACCESS and kept in-frame rearrangements only. Not all clones are present; in checked studies, unresolved V genes account for under half, and no reason is known for the remainder. For V, J and clone size, that table is used; D and trimming come from the DNA. The sample profile shows about 74,000 clones; 94% of them were found once. 1.5% to 1.8% of the sample is in the top ten clones. Separate from the approximately 700-subject first cohort, the validation cohort of roughly 110 subjects was the group to which the donors belonged.

Its CDR3 holds 15 amino acids, cysteine through phenylalanine. The only DNA kept is the CDR3, 45 bases in frame from the first base. Compared with germline, V lacks 2 bases and J lacks 4 bases; bases without a gene match: 9. CDR1 GTSNPN and CDR2 SVGIG were looked up in the germline V gene (reference sequence). The data stem from a study of cytomegalovirus exposure and HLA in healthy donors (dated by TCRdb to the late 2010s). A note on the overall study: According to a later analysis, one platform produced both the 110 or so validation repertoires and the approximately 660 repertoires of the first cohort. The study was designed to test whether signatures of past pathogen exposure could be identified by cataloging public T cell receptors. Besides the first cohort of roughly 660 subjects, a separate validation cohort made up of 90 to 150 different subjects was used. High-throughput TCR immunosequencing, statistical association of individual TCRs with disease status, and machine learning were combined to predict cytomegalovirus infection status. Overall study results and their limits: Of the cluster scores, 90% to 95% were above 0 in a later analysis, which found that TCRs clustered in the first cohort also tended to co-occur in the 120 or so validation repertoires. It was suggested by the authors that the approach could potentially be generalized to other disease states and immunological phenotypes. A later analysis lacked HLA typing for the validation cohort, so it scored co-occurrence in that cohort across all 110 or so repertoires. Cytomegalovirus status was reported to be diagnosed by the classifier with high specificity and sensitivity in both the original and validation cohorts. A total of around 150 TCR beta chains were listed by the study as associated with cytomegalovirus. While some public TCRs were present in many individuals, most TCR sequences turned up only very rarely across donors. A few of the identified cytomegalovirus-associated TCR beta chains were confirmed in vitro to be specific for cytomegalovirus antigens.

The receptor comes from a man aged 18 to 29 in good health and CMV-seropositive. This sequence uses TRBV30 and TRBJ2-3; TRBD2 lines up with 7 middle nucleotides. Sequencing input: PBMCs. The bases read TGTGCCTGGAGTTCCCTAGCGGTTAATTCAGATACGCAGTATTTT. This encodes CAWSSLAVNSDTQYF.